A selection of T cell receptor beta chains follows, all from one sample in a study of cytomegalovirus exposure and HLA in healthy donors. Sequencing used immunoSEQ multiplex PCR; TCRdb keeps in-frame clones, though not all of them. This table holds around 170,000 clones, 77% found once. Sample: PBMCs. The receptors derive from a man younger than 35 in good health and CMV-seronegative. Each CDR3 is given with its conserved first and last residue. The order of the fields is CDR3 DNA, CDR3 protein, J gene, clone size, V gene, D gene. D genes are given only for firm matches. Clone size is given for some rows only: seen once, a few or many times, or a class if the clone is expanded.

CDR3nt: TGTGCCAGCAGAAACAGGGGGAACACAGATACGCAGTATTTT
CDR3aa: CASRNRGNTDTQYF
j_gene: TRBJ2-3
abundance: once
v_gene: TRBV6-5
d_gene: TRBD1

CDR3nt: TGTGCCAGCTCTAAAACGACAGCCCATCGGGCAGATACGCAGTATTTT
CDR3aa: CASSKTTAHRADTQYF
j_gene: TRBJ2-3
abundance: NA
v_gene: TRBV9
d_gene: NA

CDR3nt: TGTGCCAGCAGCTTTGAGGGTTCGCGGACAGATACGCAGTATTTT
CDR3aa: CASSFEGSRTDTQYF
j_gene: TRBJ2-3
abundance: NA
v_gene: TRBV7-2
d_gene: NA

CDR3nt: TGCGCCAGCAGCGTGTTAGGACAGGGAGAGAAGCAGTACTTC
CDR3aa: CASSVLGQGEKQYF
j_gene: TRBJ2-7
abundance: NA
v_gene: TRBV5-1
d_gene: TRBD1

CDR3nt: TGTGCCAGCGGGACAGCCAATTCACCCCTCCACTTT
CDR3aa: CASGTANSPLHF
j_gene: TRBJ1-6
abundance: NA
v_gene: TRBV25-1
d_gene: TRBD1

CDR3nt: TGTGCCAGCAGCCGCCAGGGTGAAGGCAATCAGCCCCAGCATTTT
CDR3aa: CASSRQGEGNQPQHF
j_gene: TRBJ1-5
abundance: NA
v_gene: TRBV7-9
d_gene: NA

CDR3nt: TGCAGCGTTGAAGATTTGAGGGCTGAAGCTTTCTTT
CDR3aa: CSVEDLRAEAFF
j_gene: TRBJ1-1
abundance: NA
v_gene: TRBV29-1
d_gene: NA

CDR3nt: TGTGCCAGCAGCTTAACGTCATCGGCCGGGACAGGGTACAATGAGCAGTTCTTC
CDR3aa: CASSLTSSAGTGYNEQFF
j_gene: TRBJ2-1
abundance: NA
v_gene: TRBV7-3
d_gene: TRBD1

CDR3nt: TGTGCCAGCAGTGACAGACAGGGGGCGCGGGCGGTTAATACGCAGTATTTT
CDR3aa: CASSDRQGARAVNTQYF
j_gene: TRBJ2-3
abundance: NA
v_gene: TRBV25-1
d_gene: TRBD1

CDR3nt: TGTGCCAGCAGCCACGGACTAGCGGGGGGGGATGAGCAGTTCTTC
CDR3aa: CASSHGLAGGDEQFF
j_gene: TRBJ2-1
abundance: NA
v_gene: TRBV7-9
d_gene: TRBD2

CDR3nt: TGTGCCAGCAGCAGCCAGCTAGCGGAGTTCACCGGGGAGCTGTTTTTT
CDR3aa: CASSSQLAEFTGELFF
j_gene: TRBJ2-2
abundance: NA
v_gene: TRBV13
d_gene: TRBD2

CDR3nt: TGTGCCAGCAGCTTGAGTCTTACCCCGGGACAGAGGGATGGCTACACCTTC
CDR3aa: CASSLSLTPGQRDGYTF
j_gene: TRBJ1-2
abundance: NA
v_gene: TRBV5-4
d_gene: TRBD1

CDR3nt: TGTGCCAGTAGTACACCTCGGAAGGGAATCAGCGGCTACCCCTTC
CDR3aa: CASSTPRKGISGYPF
j_gene: TRBJ1-2
abundance: NA
v_gene: TRBV19
d_gene: NA

CDR3nt: TGTGCCAGCAGGCAAGTCCGCGGACAGGTAAGGGAGCAGTACTTC
CDR3aa: CASRQVRGQVREQYF
j_gene: TRBJ2-7
abundance: NA
v_gene: TRBV2
d_gene: TRBD1

CDR3nt: TGTGCCAGCAGTTCCACCCCCTTAGATGGCTACACCTTC
CDR3aa: CASSSTPLDGYTF
j_gene: TRBJ1-2
abundance: NA
v_gene: TRBV6-5
d_gene: NA

CDR3nt: TGTGCCAGCTCACCAAGTTTAGGAGCGGAAAGAAAAAACATTCAGTACTTC
CDR3aa: CASSPSLGAERKNIQYF
j_gene: TRBJ2-4
abundance: NA
v_gene: TRBV18
d_gene: NA

CDR3nt: TGTGCCAGCAGCTTGGATCGGGGGGACACCGGGGAGCTGTTTTTT
CDR3aa: CASSLDRGDTGELFF
j_gene: TRBJ2-2
abundance: NA
v_gene: TRBV5-8
d_gene: TRBD2

CDR3nt: TGTGCCAGCAGTTACCGACAGGGGAGACGGCAAGAGACCCAGTACTTC
CDR3aa: CASSYRQGRRQETQYF
j_gene: TRBJ2-5
abundance: NA
v_gene: TRBV6-5
d_gene: TRBD1

CDR3nt: TGTGCCACCAGCAGGGGACAGGGAAATATAGACACCATATATTTT
CDR3aa: CATSRGQGNIDTIYF
j_gene: TRBJ1-3
abundance: NA
v_gene: TRBV15
d_gene: TRBD1

CDR3nt: TGTGCCAGCAGCTTGTATGAAGCGGGGAGAGGTGAAGCTTTCTTT
CDR3aa: CASSLYEAGRGEAFF
j_gene: TRBJ1-1
abundance: NA
v_gene: TRBV5-6
d_gene: NA

CDR3nt: TGTGCCATCAGTGAGCCCATTGAGAGCGGGGGGGCCCCCGGGGAGCTGTTTTTT
CDR3aa: CAISEPIESGGAPGELFF
j_gene: TRBJ2-2
abundance: NA
v_gene: TRBV10-3
d_gene: TRBD2

CDR3nt: TGTGCCAGGCCACCGACAGATTCCTACAATGAGCAGTTCTTC
CDR3aa: CARPPTDSYNEQFF
j_gene: TRBJ2-1
abundance: NA
v_gene: TRBV6-5
d_gene: NA

CDR3nt: TGTGCCAGCAGCGTAGCTCCGGCAGGACAAGAGACCCAGTACTTC
CDR3aa: CASSVAPAGQETQYF
j_gene: TRBJ2-5
abundance: NA
v_gene: TRBV9
d_gene: NA

CDR3nt: TGCGCCAGCAGCTTGAGGGGACATGGTGGAAGGAACACTGAAGCTTTCTTT
CDR3aa: CASSLRGHGGRNTEAFF
j_gene: TRBJ1-1
abundance: NA
v_gene: TRBV5-1
d_gene: NA

CDR3nt: TGCAGCGTTGCCGTACTAGCGGGAGGGGACGAGCAGTACTTC
CDR3aa: CSVAVLAGGDEQYF
j_gene: TRBJ2-7
abundance: NA
v_gene: TRBV29-1
d_gene: TRBD2

CDR3nt: TGTGCCAGCAGCTTAACTAGCTCTGGGGCCAACGTCCTGACTTTC
CDR3aa: CASSLTSSGANVLTF
j_gene: TRBJ2-6
abundance: once
v_gene: TRBV7-3
d_gene: NA

CDR3nt: TGCGCCAGCAGCTTAAGGGCGGGAGGAATCTACGAGCAGTACTTC
CDR3aa: CASSLRAGGIYEQYF
j_gene: TRBJ2-7
abundance: NA
v_gene: TRBV5-1
d_gene: TRBD2

CDR3nt: TGTGCCTGGAGCGCCGGGACAGGCCTTGGAAAACTGTTTTTT
CDR3aa: CAWSAGTGLGKLFF
j_gene: TRBJ1-4
abundance: few
v_gene: TRBV30
d_gene: TRBD1

CDR3nt: TGTGCCAGCAGCCCGACAGGGGGGCAAGCTAACTATGGCTACACCTTC
CDR3aa: CASSPTGGQANYGYTF
j_gene: TRBJ1-2
abundance: NA
v_gene: TRBV7-2
d_gene: TRBD1

CDR3nt: TGTGCCAGCAGCTGGGGGGTGGCCTACGAGCAGTACTTC
CDR3aa: CASSWGVAYEQYF
j_gene: TRBJ2-7
abundance: NA
v_gene: TRBV5-6
d_gene: NA

CDR3nt: TGTGCCTGGTCCAGAGGAGGGGTCCAAGAGACCCAGTACTTC
CDR3aa: CAWSRGGVQETQYF
j_gene: TRBJ2-5
abundance: NA
v_gene: TRBV30
d_gene: NA

CDR3nt: TGTGCCAGCAGCCAAGGACGCGGGCCTACCTACGAGCAGCAGTACTTC
CDR3aa: CASSQGRGPTYEQQYF
j_gene: TRBJ2-7
abundance: NA
v_gene: TRBV7-8
d_gene: NA

CDR3nt: TGCGCCAGCAGCGAAGGGACAGGGGTTGAAAAACTGTTTTTT
CDR3aa: CASSEGTGVEKLFF
j_gene: TRBJ1-4
abundance: NA
v_gene: TRBV4-3
d_gene: TRBD1

CDR3nt: TGTGCCAGCACCGAAGGGTCTAGCGGGAGGGCCATTGATGAGCAGTTCTTC
CDR3aa: CASTEGSSGRAIDEQFF
j_gene: TRBJ2-1
abundance: NA
v_gene: TRBV2
d_gene: TRBD2

CDR3nt: TGTGCCAGCAGCTTAGGAAGACAGGGGGCCTACAATGAGCAGTTCTTC
CDR3aa: CASSLGRQGAYNEQFF
j_gene: TRBJ2-1
abundance: NA
v_gene: TRBV7-8
d_gene: TRBD1

CDR3nt: TGCGCCAGCAGCTTCGGAGGGGGCAACGAGCAGTACTTC
CDR3aa: CASSFGGGNEQYF
j_gene: TRBJ2-7
abundance: once
v_gene: TRBV5-1
d_gene: NA

CDR3nt: TGTGCCAGCAATCGGGGGAGGGACACTGAAGCTTTCTTT
CDR3aa: CASNRGRDTEAFF
j_gene: TRBJ1-1
abundance: NA
v_gene: TRBV5-4
d_gene: NA

CDR3nt: TGTGCCAGCAGCCATGGGGACACCGGTGGTGACTATGGCTACACCTTC
CDR3aa: CASSHGDTGGDYGYTF
j_gene: TRBJ1-2
abundance: NA
v_gene: TRBV7-9
d_gene: NA

CDR3nt: TGCGCCAGCAGCTTGGGTGCCGGGGGTTATAATTCACCCCTCCACTTT
CDR3aa: CASSLGAGGYNSPLHF
j_gene: TRBJ1-6
abundance: once
v_gene: TRBV5-1
d_gene: NA

CDR3nt: TGTGCCAGCAGCCTATGGACTAGAGCGAACACCGGGGAGCTGTTTTTT
CDR3aa: CASSLWTRANTGELFF
j_gene: TRBJ2-2
abundance: NA
v_gene: TRBV11-2
d_gene: TRBD2

CDR3nt: TGTGCCAGCTATCCGGGACAGCCTTATGGCTACACCTTC
CDR3aa: CASYPGQPYGYTF
j_gene: TRBJ1-2
abundance: NA
v_gene: TRBV6-5
d_gene: TRBD1

CDR3nt: TGTGCCATCTCCGGGACGGGGGGGTTTTTGGATACGCAGTATTTT
CDR3aa: CAISGTGGFLDTQYF
j_gene: TRBJ2-3
abundance: NA
v_gene: TRBV10-3
d_gene: TRBD2

CDR3nt: TGTGCCAGCAGCCAGCAATCCAGGGCCGACGGAACCAACGTCCTGACTTTC
CDR3aa: CASSQQSRADGTNVLTF
j_gene: TRBJ2-6
abundance: NA
v_gene: TRBV4-2
d_gene: NA

CDR3nt: TGTGCTAGCAGCGGGGGACTGTACAATGAGCAGTTCTTC
CDR3aa: CASSGGLYNEQFF
j_gene: TRBJ2-1
abundance: NA
v_gene: TRBV7-7
d_gene: TRBD2

CDR3nt: TGCGCCAGCAGCTTTCAAAACACCGGGGAGCTGTTTTTT
CDR3aa: CASSFQNTGELFF
j_gene: TRBJ2-2
abundance: once
v_gene: TRBV5-1
d_gene: NA

CDR3nt: TGTGCCAGCAGTTATTTGGGGGGGAACAATGAGCAGTTCTTC
CDR3aa: CASSYLGGNNEQFF
j_gene: TRBJ2-1
abundance: NA
v_gene: TRBV6-6
d_gene: TRBD2

CDR3nt: TGCAGCGTTCAAGAGACAGGGGTCCATGGCTACACCTTC
CDR3aa: CSVQETGVHGYTF
j_gene: TRBJ1-2
abundance: NA
v_gene: TRBV29-1
d_gene: TRBD1

CDR3nt: TGCGCCAGCAGCCAAGAGAGGCCCACTAGCGGTTCCTACAATGAGCAGTTCTTC
CDR3aa: CASSQERPTSGSYNEQFF
j_gene: TRBJ2-1
abundance: NA
v_gene: TRBV4-3
d_gene: TRBD2

CDR3nt: TGTGCCAGCAGGTGGGGAGGGCATGGCTACACCTTC
CDR3aa: CASRWGGHGYTF
j_gene: TRBJ1-2
abundance: NA
v_gene: TRBV27
d_gene: NA

CDR3nt: TGTGCCAGCAGCTTAGGACAACTAGCGGGATTCCAAGAGACCCAGTACTTC
CDR3aa: CASSLGQLAGFQETQYF
j_gene: TRBJ2-5
abundance: NA
v_gene: TRBV11-3
d_gene: TRBD2

CDR3nt: TGTGCCAGCAGCTTAAACAGTTTCGGTTCTGGCTACACCTTC
CDR3aa: CASSLNSFGSGYTF
j_gene: TRBJ1-2
abundance: few
v_gene: TRBV7-9
d_gene: NA